Listed below are T cell receptor beta chains from one sample, sequenced in a study of blood T cells in healthy people across ages. Using its own MiXCR run on the 5' RACE reads, TCRdb lists one record per CDR3 protein. The table lists 600,000 to 1,000,000 distinct CDR3 sequences, more than 20% of them singletons. The same specimen was also included in a second study, on T cells of mothers and their children.

The specimen was blood. The receptors come from a boy aged 10-17 years in good health. CDR3s include the opening cysteine and the closing phenylalanine or tryptophan. A D gene is named only where the DNA matches it firmly. Size values are once, few and many counts, or a class for expanded clones, and some rows have none.

NA,TRBJ2-5,TRBD1,TRBV9,TGTGCCAGCAGCGTGTGGGACAGGGTGGGTGAGCAGTACTTC,CASSVWDRVGEQYF
few,TRBJ2-6,NA,TRBV9,TGTGCCAGCAGCGTACGACAGCGGGTGGAGGGGGCCAACGTCCTGACTTTC,CASSVRQRVEGANVLTF
NA,TRBJ2-1,NA,TRBV7-2,TGTGCCAGCAACCTTCTGACTAGCTCCTACAATGAGCAGTTCTTC,CASNLLTSSYNEQFF
NA,TRBJ2-1,NA,TRBV5-1,TGCGCCAGCAGCTATGCCGGAGATGAGCAGTTCTTC,CASSYAGDEQFF
NA,TRBJ2-5,NA,TRBV20-1,TGCAGTGCTAACTTAGGACCCAACCAAGAGACCCAGTACTTC,CSANLGPNQETQYF
few,TRBJ1-4,NA,TRBV20-1,TGCAGTGCTAAAGAACAGCGGGTAAATGAAAAACTGTTTTTT,CSAKEQRVNEKLFF
few,TRBJ2-4,TRBD2,TRBV6-2/TRBV6-3,TGTGCCAGCAGCGGACTAGCGGGACCTAAAGCCAAAAACATTCAGTACTTC,CASSGLAGPKAKNIQYF
NA,TRBJ1-6,TRBD1,TRBV7-9,TGTGCCAGCGGGACAGCCATTTATAATTCACCCCTCCACTTT,CASGTAIYNSPLHF
NA,TRBJ2-3,TRBD1,TRBV11-2,TGTGCCAGCAGCTTAGCCCCGTCCGGACAGGGGGGGAGCACAGATACGCGGTATTTT,CASSLAPSGQGGSTDTRYF
few,TRBJ2-4,NA,TRBV27,TGTGCCAGCAGTTTAAAGGGTGGCGGGGCCGGGGCCAAAAACATTCAGTACTTC,CASSLKGGGAGAKNIQYF
NA,TRBJ1-1,TRBD1,TRBV24-1,TGTGCCACCAGTGGACGGACAGGGGCGAACACTGAAGCTTTCTTT,CATSGRTGANTEAFF
few,TRBJ1-3,NA,TRBV3-1,TGTGCCAGCAGCGGCAGGGAGGCGGGAAACACCATATATTTT,CASSGREAGNTIYF
NA,TRBJ2-7,NA,TRBV28,TGTGCCAGCAATTGGCGGACCTCCTACGAGCAGTACTTC,CASNWRTSYEQYF
once,TRBJ2-7,NA,TRBV3-1,TGTGCCAGCAGCCGTGCGAGCTCCTACGAGCAGTACTTC,CASSRASSYEQYF
NA,TRBJ2-3,TRBD1,TRBV5-5,TGTGCCAGCAGCCCCCCCACAGGGGGGTTTCAAGATACGCAGTATTTT,CASSPPTGGFQDTQYF
few,TRBJ2-7,NA,TRBV20-1,TGCAGTGCTAGAGATCAGCCCTACGAGCAGTACTTC,CSARDQPYEQYF
NA,TRBJ1-4,NA,TRBV7-9,TGTGCCAGCAGACGACAGATAGGAGGAAAACTGTTTTTT,CASRRQIGGKLFF
NA,TRBJ2-4,TRBD2,TRBV28,TGTGCCAGCAAGGCGGGAGGGACGAGGGACATTCAGTACTTC,CASKAGGTRDIQYF
NA,TRBJ1-2,NA,TRBV21-1,TGTGCCAGCAGCAACCCGACAGTCTATGGCTACACCTTC,CASSNPTVYGYTF
NA,TRBJ1-1,NA,TRBV2,TGTGCCAGCAGTGACAGCAACAATCGGGCTTTCTTT,CASSDSNNRAFF
few,TRBJ2-7,TRBD1,TRBV12-3/TRBV12-4,TGTGCCAGCAGTTTATTCGGGACAGGGGGCTACGAGCAGTACTTC,CASSLFGTGGYEQYF
few,TRBJ2-7,TRBD2,TRBV5-1,TGCGCCAGCAGCCCGAACTCCCTACGAACCGGGACTAGCGGAGCTTACTACGAGCAGTACTTC,CASSPNSLRTGTSGAYYEQYF
NA,TRBJ2-5,NA,TRBV6-1,TGTGCCAGCAAACTCCAAGAGACCCAGTACTTC,CASKLQETQYF
NA,TRBJ2-7,NA,TRBV29-1,TGCAGCGTTGTCGCAAGGGGCACCGACGAGCAGTACTTC,CSVVARGTDEQYF
NA,TRBJ2-7,TRBD1,TRBV28,TGTGCCGGCAGTTTTACAGGGGGCAGACACGAGCAGTACTTC,CAGSFTGGRHEQYF
few,TRBJ2-4,TRBD1,TRBV3-1,TGTGCCAGCAGCCCTGGACAGGACTTCGAGGTTGTAAAAAACATTCAGTACTTC,CASSPGQDFEVVKNIQYF
NA,TRBJ2-2,NA,TRBV2,TGTGCCAGCAGATTTTGGGCGGTTGGGGAGCTGTTTTTT,CASRFWAVGELFF
once,TRBJ1-2,NA,TRBV6-1,TGTGCCAGCAGTGAAGACCAGGGTGTTCTGAGGGGCTACACCTTC,CASSEDQGVLRGYTF
NA,TRBJ2-5,TRBD2,TRBV2,TGTGCCAGCAGTGAAGGTGGGGGACTAGAAGGAGAGACCCAGTACTTC,CASSEGGGLEGETQYF
NA,TRBJ2-3,NA,TRBV12-3/TRBV12-4,TGTGCCAGCAGCCAAATTCCCGGGGGGCCGGAAGATACGCAGTATTTT,CASSQIPGGPEDTQYF
NA,TRBJ2-7,TRBD1,TRBV11-2,TGTGCCAGCAGCTTAGTCGGAGGGACAGGGGTCTCGGGGGAGCAGTACTTC,CASSLVGGTGVSGEQYF
few,TRBJ1-1,NA,TRBV12-3/TRBV12-4,TGTGCCAGCAGTACTAGTGGGCCGGCCCGAGGACACACTGAAGCTTTCTTT,CASSTSGPARGHTEAFF
NA,TRBJ2-7,TRBD2,TRBV7-2,TGTGCCAGCAGCTACGGGACTAGCGGGATTTATAGGAGCGAGCAGTACTTC,CASSYGTSGIYRSEQYF
NA,TRBJ1-1,NA,TRBV9,TGTGCCAGCAGCGTAGGAGGTGGGCTTCAGGGCACTGAAGCTTTCTTT,CASSVGGGLQGTEAFF
NA,TRBJ2-6,NA,TRBV28,TGTGCCAGCAGTTTTGGGGATTCCTCTGGGGCCAACGTCCTGACTTTC,CASSFGDSSGANVLTF
NA,TRBJ1-6,NA,TRBV10-3,TGTGCCATCAGTGCGGTACGGGACAAACGGCTGAAGTCCTATAATTCACCCCTCCACTTT,CAISAVRDKRLKSYNSPLHF
NA,TRBJ2-1,NA,TRBV6-5,TGTGCCGTAGGGCGGAGCTCCTACAATGAGCAGTTCTTC,CAVGRSSYNEQFF
NA,TRBJ2-1,TRBD2,TRBV7-9,TGTGCCAGCAGCTTATTCGGGGGGGGACTAGCGGAGTCCCAGCAGTTCTTC,CASSLFGGGLAESQQFF
once,TRBJ1-5,NA,TRBV27,TGTGCCAGCAGTTTACGGGAGAGCAATCAGCCCCAGCATTTT,CASSLRESNQPQHF
NA,TRBJ1-3,TRBD1,TRBV15,TGTGCCACCAGCAGAGATCGGGGACAGGGCTCTGGAAACACCATATATTTT,CATSRDRGQGSGNTIYF
NA,TRBJ2-3,TRBD1,TRBV29-1,TGCAGCGTTGAAACGGGACAGGGGACCCACGGAGATACGCAGTATTTT,CSVETGQGTHGDTQYF
NA,TRBJ1-1,NA,TRBV27,TGTGCCAGCACCAATAAGAACACTGAAGCTTTCTTT,CASTNKNTEAFF
NA,TRBJ2-5,NA,TRBV7-9,TGTGCCAGCAGCTCAACCGGTTCAGGGGCGTATCAAGAGACCCAGTACTTC,CASSSTGSGAYQETQYF
NA,TRBJ2-2,NA,TRBV11-2,TGTGCCAGCAGCCGCAGGGGGGTTAACACCGGGGAGCTGCTTTTT,CASSRRGVNTGELLF
few,TRBJ2-4,NA,TRBV20-1,TGCAGTGCATTCAGGGGGGCCCTAGCCAAAAACATTCAGTACTTC,CSAFRGALAKNIQYF
many,TRBJ2-5,TRBD2,TRBV7-6,TGTGCCAGCAGCTTAATGACTAGCGGGAAGCAGACCCAGTACTTC,CASSLMTSGKQTQYF
few,TRBJ2-7,NA,TRBV28,TGTGCCAGCACGCCAAGTGGCGGGATGTGGGAGCAGTACTTC,CASTPSGGMWEQYF
NA,TRBJ1-4,NA,TRBV5-5,TGTGCCAGCAGCTTGGGAGGCCCCGAAAAACTGTTTTTT,CASSLGGPEKLFF
NA,TRBJ1-1,TRBD1,TRBV10-3,TGTGCCAGCAGTGAGCAAAGGGACAGTGAAGCTTTCTTT,CASSEQRDSEAFF
few,TRBJ2-1,TRBD2,TRBV7-8,TGTGCCAGCAGCTTAAACGGGGACTACCACAATGAGCAGTTCTTC,CASSLNGDYHNEQFF